The next 8 T cell receptor beta chains were all read from a single sample in a study of T cell repertoires in cytomegalovirus infection. TCRdb called the reads again in MiXCR, with one record for every CDR3 protein. The sample carries about 330,000 distinct CDR3 sequences, over 7.5% recorded once. The sequenced sample was PBMCs. These receptors came from a human donor in good health (CMV status not recorded). Some clones in this sample may be carry-over from other donors' samples.

This clonotype was recorded many times. The CDR3 is CASSLLRGYMNTEAFF. The DNA for the CDR3 is TGTGCCAGCAGCTTACTGCGGGGCTACATGAACACTGAAGCTTTCTTT. V gene TRBV7-9 combines with J gene TRBJ1-1; D possibly corresponds to TRBD1 (5 bases). V was pared by 2 bases and J by 0 bases, with 13 bases between. This CDR3 has 16 amino acids. CDR1 SEHNR and CDR2 FQNEAQ come from the germline V gene (reference sequence).

This chain links TRBV7-6 with TRBJ2-7; D may be TRBD2 (5 bases). V was clipped by 4 bases and J by 1 base, with 8 bases between them. CDR1 is SGHVS, CDR2 FNYEAQ, per germline. The CDR3 covers 13 residues. The CDR3 DNA is TGTGCCAGCAGCTCAACTAGTTCCTACGAGCAGTACTTC. It yields the protein CASSSTSSYEQYF.

In its sample, this clonotype was seen a few times. V gene TRBV30 combines with J gene TRBJ1-1, with TRBD1 matching 8 bases. The V gene's germline CDR1 is GTSNPN and CDR2 SVGIG (reference sequence). The CDR3 is made up of 14 amino acids. With 1 base clipped from V and 4 bases from J, the junction kept 5 bases outside the gene matches. The DNA for the CDR3 is TGTGCCTGGAGTGAGGACAGGGTGGCCACTGAAGCTTTCTTT. This sequence encodes CAWSEDRVATEAFF.

V and J are TRBV5-4 and TRBJ1-3, with a tentative D call TRBD1 (6 bases). V lost 6 bases and J 4 bases, leaving 11 bases between the germline ends. CDR1 and CDR2 (germline): SGHNT, YYREEE (reference sequence). The CDR3 extends over 13 amino acids. The CDR3 DNA follows: TGTGCCAGCACCATTGACAGGGGAAACACCATATATTTT. This sequence encodes CASTIDRGNTIYF.

This clonotype was found a few times. The rearrangement joins TRBV6-1 to TRBJ1-2, with a possible D match to TRBD1 (6 bases). This CDR3 has 16 residues. V gave up 0 bases and J gave up 8 bases, with 19 bases separating them. Germline CDR1 and CDR2: MNHNS and SASEGT. CDR3 DNA sequence: TGTGCCAGCAGTGAAGCTGGGGGATACAGGGTTTGGGGCTACACCTTC. This translates into CASSEAGGYRVWGYTF.

The chain is built from TRBV10-3 and TRBJ1-1; D remains unclear. The ends were cut back, 10 bases at V and 0 bases at J, with 12 bases in the middle. Germline CDR1 and CDR2: ENHRY and SYGVKD. The CDR3 covers 13 residues. The CDR3 loop reads CASREDLNTEAFF. The CDR3, as DNA: TGTGCCAGCCGGGAAGATTTGAACACTGAAGCTTTCTTT.

This clonotype was recorded at least ten times. The chain joins TRBV7-2 to TRBJ2-4, with a possible D match to TRBD2 (6 bases). From germline, CDR1 is SGHTA and CDR2 FQGNSA. CDR3 length equals 16 residues. Trimming pared 1 base from V and 3 bases from J, leaving 13 bases between. CDR3 coding DNA: TGTGCCAGCAGCTTAGAGACCGGGAGAGACAAAAACATTCAGTACTTC. Translating gives CASSLETGRDKNIQYF.

This clonotype occurred many times. This chain connects TRBV7-2 to TRBJ2-7; possibly TRBD2 for D (5 bases). Trimming took 4 bases from V and 5 from J, leaving 15 bases between them. The CDR3 is made up of 14 amino acids. The germline CDR1 and CDR2 sequences are SGHTA and FQGNSA. The CDR3 loop is CASSWRASRNEQYF. Written as DNA, the CDR3 is TGTGCCAGCAGCTGGCGGGCCAGCCGGAACGAGCAGTACTTC.